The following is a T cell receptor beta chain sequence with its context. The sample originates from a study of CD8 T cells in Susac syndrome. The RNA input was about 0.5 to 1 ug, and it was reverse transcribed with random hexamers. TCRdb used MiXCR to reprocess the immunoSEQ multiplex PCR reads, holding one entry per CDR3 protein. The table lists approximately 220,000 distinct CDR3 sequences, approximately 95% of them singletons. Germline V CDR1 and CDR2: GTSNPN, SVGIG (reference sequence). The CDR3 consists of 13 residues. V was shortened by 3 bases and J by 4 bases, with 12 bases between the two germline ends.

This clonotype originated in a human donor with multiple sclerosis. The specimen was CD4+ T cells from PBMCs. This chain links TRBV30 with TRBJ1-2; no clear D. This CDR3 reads CAWRADGSYGYTF. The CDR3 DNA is TGTGCCTGGAGGGCCGACGGATCCTATGGCTACACCTTC.